Given below is one TCR beta chain in context. Germline-derived CDR1 and CDR2 are SGHAT and FQNNGV. Trimming pared 8 bases from V and 7 bases from J, leaving 30 bases between. The CDR3 contains 17 residues. These data belong to a study of T cell responses to AZD1222 COVID-19 vaccine. The method was immunoSEQ multiplex PCR; TCRdb's version includes in-frame clones alone and lacks a portion of them. The sample includes approximately 150,000 clones, 90% to 95% of them seen just once. This sequence originates from an adult who had recovered from COVID-19. The chain recombines TRBV11-2 with TRBJ2-7, with TRBD1 as a possible D gene (6 bases). Sequences were derived from peripheral blood, sampled after recovery from COVID-19. The CDR3 coding sequence is TGTGCCAGCCCACGGGTTAACATGTTGGGATGGGGGCGGGAGCAGTACTTC. Translation: CASPRVNMLGWGREQYF.